The next 6 T cell receptor beta chains were all read from a single sample in a study of PD-L1 blockade in urothelial cancer (dated 2017 in TCRdb). Sample time point, as interpreted from the label and publication: pretreatment peripheral blood. Libraries came from the immunoSEQ multiplex PCR assay. TCRdb holds this immuneACCESS table with in-frame rearrangements only. Some clones are missing; in checked studies, unresolved V genes explain under half, and the rest has no known cause. The sample table contains approximately 47,000 clones; only one count was recorded for approximately 85% of them. Clones ranked in the top ten supply under 2% of the sample. Here the sequenced sample was PBMCs, taken around atezolizumab (anti-PD-L1) treatment. These receptors were collected from a man aged 50-59 years with urothelial cancer.

The V gene is TRBV19, the J gene TRBJ2-5, with a possible D match to TRBD2 (6 bases). Trimming cost V 4 bases and J 2 bases, with 8 bases left between them. Germline CDR1 LNHDA, CDR2 SQIVND (reference sequence). The CDR3 length is 13 residues. The CDR3 DNA follows: TGTGCCAGTAGTACTAGCGATCAAGAGACCCAGTACTTC. It translates to CASSTSDQETQYF.

Written as DNA, the CDR3 is TGTGCCAGCAGTCTTGTCAGGGAGGCATACGAGCAGTACTTC. This sequence encodes CASSLVREAYEQYF. The chain is built from TRBV6-1 and TRBJ2-5, with D maybe TRBD2 (6 bases). Gene TRBJ2-7 matches the end of the DNA better, so the J call may be wrong. CDR1 MNHNS and CDR2 SASEGT come from the germline V gene. There are 14 residues in the CDR3.

V is TRBV7-8 and J is TRBJ1-1; TRBD1 is a possible D gene (5 bases). Between the trimmed V and J ends, which lost 5 bases and 5 bases, there was a span of 15 bases. This CDR3 comprises 14 residues. Germline-derived CDR1 and CDR2 are SGHVS and FQNEAQ. CDR3 bases: TGTGCCAGCAGCCAGACAGAGGTCAGGACTGAAGCTTTCTTT. Translating it yields CASSQTEVRTEAFF.

The V and J genes are TRBV5-4 and TRBJ1-1; the match to TRBD1 covers 12 bases. The CDR3 contains 15 residues. Germline V gives CDR1 SGHNT, CDR2 YYREEE (reference sequence). V lost 0 bases and J lost 11; bases outside the gene matches: 8. The CDR3: CASSLDGDRGREAFF. CDR3 DNA sequence: TGTGCCAGCAGCTTGGATGGGGACAGGGGGCGAGAGGCTTTCTTT.

The chain uses TRBV5-1 and TRBJ2-1; perhaps TRBD1 as D (7 bases). Germline CDR1 reads SGHRS; CDR2 reads YFSETQ. Trimming removed 4 bases from V and 10 bases from J, with 12 bases in between. This CDR3 has 12 residues. CDR3 residues: CASSQGGAEQFF. CDR3 nucleotide sequence: TGCGCCAGCAGCCAGGGGGGAGCGGAGCAGTTCTTC.

This chain connects TRBV28 to TRBJ2-7, with D perhaps TRBD2 (5 bases). Germline loops: CDR1 MDHEN, CDR2 SYDVKM. V gave up 3 bases and J gave up 2 bases, with 17 bases separating them. The CDR3 spans 16 residues. The CDR3 is CASSFDAGSPTYEQYF. DNA for the CDR3: TGTGCCAGCAGTTTTGACGCGGGTTCCCCTACCTACGAGCAGTACTTC.